This T cell receptor (beta chain) was recovered during a study of T cells in Graves' hyperthyroidism and ophthalmopathy. Broader study findings: Blood also contained most expanded thyroid clonotypes above 0.001.

Trimming took off 5 bases at V and 4 bases at J, with 16 bases between the two ends. Germline V CDR1 and CDR2: LNHDA, SQIVND (reference sequence). There are 15 residues in the CDR3. A remark on this clonotype: Its cognate antigen is unknown.

TCR beta CDR3 regions were amplified from RNA transcripts. In the first-round RT-PCR of the TCR CDR3, the HTBI primer set was used. TCRdb recomputed calls from the multiplex PCR reads with MiXCR, one row per CDR3 protein. The sample holds 600,000 to 850,000 distinct CDR3 sequences, approximately 18% seen once. The receptor's source is a woman aged 50 to 60 with Graves' hyperthyroidism that later progressed to Graves' ophthalmopathy. The V call is TRBV19, the J call TRBJ2-3, with D tentatively TRBD2 (5 bases). The sample was blood. DNA for the CDR3: TGTGCCAGTAGTTCCCGGACTTCTCTGGCAGATACGCAGTATTTT. Protein sequence: CASSSRTSLADTQYF.